This record looks at one T cell receptor beta chain sequence and its context. The junction departs from the called germline gene at one end, perhaps through a read error. This record belongs to a study of blood T cell repertoires in COVID-19. Looking at the study overall: COVID-19 samples, acute and convalescent, were from the United States, Italy and Spain. From T cells, B-cell-depleted T cells, or PBMCs came the material, which was cDNA or gDNA.

Participants reported their clinical history, and cohort assignment relied on those reports. Original methodology: Amplification with reference gene primers provided the estimates of nucleated cell counts. The data were produced by immunoSEQ multiplex PCR, yet TCRdb's version contains in-frame clones alone and is incomplete. The V and J calls and clone size come from that table; D and trimming were worked out from the DNA. The sample consists of a few hundred thousand clones, just over 85% of them appearing once. The sequenced material came from PBMCs or T cells enriched from blood (not recorded which). This receptor was obtained from a woman aged 18-29 years who had recovered from COVID-19.

The CDR3, as DNA: TGTGCTAGCAGCCCCAGGGACAGGGGTAAAGAAAAACTGTTTTTT. Translated, it gives CASSPRDRGKEKLFF. The rearrangement uses TRBV7-7 and TRBJ1-4; 10 nucleotides line up with TRBD1. Germline values: CDR1 SSHAT, CDR2 FNYEAQ (reference sequence). The CDR3 covers 15 residues. Combining the CDR3 with reference TRBV7-7 and TRBJ1-4 gives the whole variable domain GAGVSQSPRYKVTKRGQDVTLRCDPISSHATLYWYQQALGQGPEFLTYFNYEAQPDKSGLPSDRFSAERPEGSISTLTIQRTEQRDSAMYRCASSPRDRGKEKLFFGSGTQLSVL.